The clone carrying this TCR beta chain appeared many times. Its target is unknown. Making the TCR beta libraries involved quantitative 5'-RACE with molecular barcodes. TCRdb analysed the 5' RACE reads with MiXCR anew, one entry per CDR3 protein. This sample has about 320,000 distinct CDR3 sequences, with around 10% found just once. This specimen belongs to a study of CD8 T cells in ankylosing spondylitis. CDR3 size: 13 residues. Trimming pared 7 bases from V and 5 bases from J, leaving 15 bases between. CDR1 and CDR2 from the germline V gene are DFQATT and SNEGSKA (reference sequence). Study-wide results and limits: Earlier reports found some motif variants in synovial fluid and blood in reactive arthritis. The study identified a TCR beta motif of fewer than 10 highly homologous variants that appeared characteristic of ankylosing spondylitis blood. In peripheral blood, disease-linked CD8+ clones occurred at relatively low frequencies.

Sequencing input: blood, either unsorted or a sorted T cell fraction (not recorded which). The sequence came from a female donor with ankylosing spondylitis or in good health (not recorded which). The chain carries TRBV20-1 and TRBJ1-5; D may be TRBD1 (6 bases). CDR3 region: CSVGKGVHQPQHF. The DNA of the CDR3 is TGCAGTGTAGGGAAGGGGGTTCATCAGCCCCAGCATTTT.